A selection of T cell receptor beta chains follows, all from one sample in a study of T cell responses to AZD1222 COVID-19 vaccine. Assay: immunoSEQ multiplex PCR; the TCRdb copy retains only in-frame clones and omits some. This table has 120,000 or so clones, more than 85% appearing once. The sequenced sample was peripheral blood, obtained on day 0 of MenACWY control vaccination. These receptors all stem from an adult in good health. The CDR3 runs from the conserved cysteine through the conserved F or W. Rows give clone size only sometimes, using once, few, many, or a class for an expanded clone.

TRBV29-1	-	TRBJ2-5	CSAREETQYF
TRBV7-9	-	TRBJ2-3	CASSWTSGRVGDTQYF
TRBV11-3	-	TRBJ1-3	CASSLVGQGFAGNTIYF
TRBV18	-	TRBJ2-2	CASLPRNTGELFF
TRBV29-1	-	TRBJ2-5	CSAHPGTGDAETQYF
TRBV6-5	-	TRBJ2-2	CASRRGTGETGELFF
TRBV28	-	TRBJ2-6	CASSFTGVGANVLTF
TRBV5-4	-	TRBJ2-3	CASSPGLAGVDTQYF
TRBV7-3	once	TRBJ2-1	CASSLVGGEQFF
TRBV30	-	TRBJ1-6	CAPVSPLHF
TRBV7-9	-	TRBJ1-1	CASSSNPAGGSTTEAFF
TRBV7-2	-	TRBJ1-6	CASNPEGAYNSPLHF
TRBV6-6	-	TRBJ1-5	CASSYSVGSPPQHF
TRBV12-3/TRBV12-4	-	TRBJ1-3	CASRRGQGNTIYF
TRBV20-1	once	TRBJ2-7	CSASRPDSYEQYF
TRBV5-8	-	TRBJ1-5	CASSWGVHSNQPQHF
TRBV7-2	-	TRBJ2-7	CASSLLSGIYEQYF
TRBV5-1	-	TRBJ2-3	CASSFGETDTQYF
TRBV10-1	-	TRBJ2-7	CASSGQGSEQYF
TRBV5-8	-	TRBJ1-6	CASKSRNSPLHF
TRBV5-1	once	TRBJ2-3	CASSVSGTLTDTQYF
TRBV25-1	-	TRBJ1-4	CASSEDSPTNEKLFF
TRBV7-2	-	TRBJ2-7	CASSAQGEQYF
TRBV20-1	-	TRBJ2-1	CSARRGNEQFF
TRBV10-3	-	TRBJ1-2	CAISGGGQGAAANYGYTF
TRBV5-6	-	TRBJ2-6	CASSWGSSGANVLTF
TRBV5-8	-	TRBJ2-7	CASSSRTGFYEQYF
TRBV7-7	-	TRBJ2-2	CASRLSESAGELFF
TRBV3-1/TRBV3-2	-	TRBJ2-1	CASSQDSSGPLHNEQFF
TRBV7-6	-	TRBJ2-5	CASSQTTGGVQETQYF
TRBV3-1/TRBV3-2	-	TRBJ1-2	CASSQDRRNYGYTF
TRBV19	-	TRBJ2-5	CASSDRGVGETQYF
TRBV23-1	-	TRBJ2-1	CASSTRDRGGNEQFF
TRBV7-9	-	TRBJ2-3	CASSLGVATPTDTQYF
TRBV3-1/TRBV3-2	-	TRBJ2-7	CASSQVSTWSYEQYF
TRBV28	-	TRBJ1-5	CASSSPQPQHF
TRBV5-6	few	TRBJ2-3	CASSLEGRGTQYF
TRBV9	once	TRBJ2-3	CASTRDAGGSDTQYF
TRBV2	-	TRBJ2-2	CASSERELGTGELFF
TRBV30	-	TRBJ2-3	CAWSSSGRATDTQYF
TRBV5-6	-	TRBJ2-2	CASSLATVTGELFF
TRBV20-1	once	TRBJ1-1	CSASLQGRRTEAFF
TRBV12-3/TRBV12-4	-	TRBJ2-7	CASSPSGGEQYF
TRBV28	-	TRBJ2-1	CASSQAPNEQFF
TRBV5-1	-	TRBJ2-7	CASSLAHGTASYEQYF
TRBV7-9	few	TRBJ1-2	CASSDQGYGYTF
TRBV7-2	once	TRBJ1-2	CASSLASWGGRRGF
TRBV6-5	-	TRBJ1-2	CASSYSANENYGYTF
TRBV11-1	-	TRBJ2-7	CASSLVGSGATYEQYF
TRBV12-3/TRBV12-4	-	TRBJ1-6	CASSLNSPLHF
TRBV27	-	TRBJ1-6	CASSPGQGEVTGSPLHF
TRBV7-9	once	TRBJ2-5	CASSTGTGGQETQYF
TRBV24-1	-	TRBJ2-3	CATSDFGVDTQYF
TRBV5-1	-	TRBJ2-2	CASSLRLAATGELFF
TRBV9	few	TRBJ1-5	CASSPGQENQPQHF